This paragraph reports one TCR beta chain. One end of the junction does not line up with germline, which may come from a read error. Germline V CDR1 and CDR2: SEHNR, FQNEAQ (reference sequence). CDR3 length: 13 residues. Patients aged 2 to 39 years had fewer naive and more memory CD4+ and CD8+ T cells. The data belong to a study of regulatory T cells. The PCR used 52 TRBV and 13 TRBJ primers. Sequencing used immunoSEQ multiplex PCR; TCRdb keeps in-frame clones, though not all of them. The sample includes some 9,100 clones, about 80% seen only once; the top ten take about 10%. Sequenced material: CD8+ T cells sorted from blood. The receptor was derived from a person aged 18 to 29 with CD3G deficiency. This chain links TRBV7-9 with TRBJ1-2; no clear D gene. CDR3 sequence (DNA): TGTGCCAGCAGCTCAACTGACTCCTATGCCTACACCTTC. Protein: CASSSTDSYAYTF.